This entry concerns a single T cell receptor (beta chain). What it binds is unknown. Trimming pared 5 bases from V and 0 bases from J, leaving 13 bases between. This CDR3 is built from 16 residues. Germline assignment: CDR1 KGHSH and CDR2 LQKENI. Some clones are missing from TCRdb's copy, which holds only in-frame ones; the method was immunoSEQ multiplex PCR. This repertoire shows around 100,000 clones, approximately 92% found once; its top ten account for 1% to 1.5%. This entry comes from a study of T cell responses to AZD1222 COVID-19 vaccine. Overall study results and limits: Most donors were white British and more were female, and clonal diversity was possibly underestimated.

This chain uses TRBV18 with TRBJ1-4; D not certain. The clonotype originates from an adult in good health. The sample consisted of peripheral blood, taken on day 0 of AZD1222 vaccination. In DNA, the CDR3 is TGTGCCAGCTCAGACTCCGGGATGCCAACTAATGAAAAACTGTTTTTT. This gives the protein CASSDSGMPTNEKLFF.